This entry describes one T cell receptor (beta chain). V was cut by 5 bases and J by 2 bases, with 12 bases left in between. CDR3 length: 14 residues. The germline CDR1 and CDR2 sequences are MNHEY and SMNVEV (reference sequence). This entry comes from a study of T cells after yellow fever vaccination. Each CDR3 protein gets one entry after TCRdb re-called the 5' RACE reads with MiXCR. Among approximately 260,000 distinct CDR3 sequences, 5.2% were seen once, and the ten largest hold roughly 3.5%. This clonotype was sampled from a man in his late teens or twenties who received the YFV17D yellow fever vaccine. The sequences come from CD4+ T cells sorted from PBMCs, collected on the day of the yellow fever booster vaccination. The chain combines TRBV27 with TRBJ2-5; tentative D call: TRBD2 (5 bases). CDR3 residues: CASSPKSGQETQYF. CDR3 nucleotides: TGTGCCAGCAGTCCAAAGTCGGGACAAGAGACCCAGTACTTC.